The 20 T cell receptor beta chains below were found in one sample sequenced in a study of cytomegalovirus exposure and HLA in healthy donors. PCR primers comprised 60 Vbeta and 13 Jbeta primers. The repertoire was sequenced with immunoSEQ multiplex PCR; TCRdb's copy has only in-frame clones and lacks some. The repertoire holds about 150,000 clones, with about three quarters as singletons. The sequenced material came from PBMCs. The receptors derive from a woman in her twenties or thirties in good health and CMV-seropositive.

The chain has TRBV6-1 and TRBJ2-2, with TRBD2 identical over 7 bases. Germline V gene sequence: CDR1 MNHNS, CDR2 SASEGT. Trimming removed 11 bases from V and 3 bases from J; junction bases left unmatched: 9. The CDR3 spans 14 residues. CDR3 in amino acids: CAGKREVDTGELFF. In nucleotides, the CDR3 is TGTGCCGGAAAACGGGAGGTCGACACCGGGGAGCTGTTTTTT.

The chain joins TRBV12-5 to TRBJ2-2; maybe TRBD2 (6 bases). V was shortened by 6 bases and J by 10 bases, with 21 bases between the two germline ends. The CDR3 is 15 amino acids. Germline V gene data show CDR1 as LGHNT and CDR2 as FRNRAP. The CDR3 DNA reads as TGTGCTAGTGGACGAGGAGGGCCAGGTCCCGAGGAGCTGTTTTTT. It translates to CASGRGGPGPEELFF.

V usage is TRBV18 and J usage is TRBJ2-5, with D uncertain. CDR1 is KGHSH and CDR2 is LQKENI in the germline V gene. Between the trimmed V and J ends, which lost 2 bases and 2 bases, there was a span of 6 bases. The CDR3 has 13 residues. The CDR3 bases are TGTGCCAGCTCACCAAAACTTCAAGAGACCCAGTACTTC. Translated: CASSPKLQETQYF.

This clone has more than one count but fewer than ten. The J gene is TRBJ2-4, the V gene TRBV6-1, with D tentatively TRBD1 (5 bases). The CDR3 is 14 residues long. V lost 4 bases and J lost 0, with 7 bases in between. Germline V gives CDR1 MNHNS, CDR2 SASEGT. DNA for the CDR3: TGTGCCAGCAGTGTCGGACAAGCCAAAAACATTCAGTACTTC. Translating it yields CASSVGQAKNIQYF.

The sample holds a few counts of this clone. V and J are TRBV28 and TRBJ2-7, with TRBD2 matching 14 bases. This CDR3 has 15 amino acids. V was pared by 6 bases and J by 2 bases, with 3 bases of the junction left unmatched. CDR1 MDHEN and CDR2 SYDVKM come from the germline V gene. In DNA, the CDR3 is TGTGCCAGCAGCCGGACTAGCGGGGGGACCTACGAGCAGTACTTC. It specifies CASSRTSGGTYEQYF.

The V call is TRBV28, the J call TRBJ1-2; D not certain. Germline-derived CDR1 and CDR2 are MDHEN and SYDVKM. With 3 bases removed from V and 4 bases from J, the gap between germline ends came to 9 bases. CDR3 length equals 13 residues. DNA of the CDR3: TGTGCCAGCAGTTTTCGAGGGCCCTATGGCTACACCTTC. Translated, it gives CASSFRGPYGYTF.

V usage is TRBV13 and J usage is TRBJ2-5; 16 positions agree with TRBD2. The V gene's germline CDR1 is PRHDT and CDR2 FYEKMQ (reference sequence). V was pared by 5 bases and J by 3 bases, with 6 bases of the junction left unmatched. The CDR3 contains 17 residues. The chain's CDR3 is CASSPGTSGREKETQYF. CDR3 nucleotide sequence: TGTGCCAGCAGCCCCGGGACTAGCGGGAGGGAAAAAGAGACCCAGTACTTC.

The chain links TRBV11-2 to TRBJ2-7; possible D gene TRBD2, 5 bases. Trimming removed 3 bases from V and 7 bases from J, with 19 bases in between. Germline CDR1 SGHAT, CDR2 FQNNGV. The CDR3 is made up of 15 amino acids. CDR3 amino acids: CASSFFSGWSSEQYF. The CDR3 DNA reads TGTGCCAGCAGCTTTTTCAGCGGATGGAGCTCGGAGCAGTACTTC.

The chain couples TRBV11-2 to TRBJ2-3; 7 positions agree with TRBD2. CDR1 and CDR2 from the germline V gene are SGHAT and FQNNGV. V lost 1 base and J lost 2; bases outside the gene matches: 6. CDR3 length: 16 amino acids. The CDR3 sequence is CASSLGTTSTTDTQYF. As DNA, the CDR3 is TGTGCCAGCAGCTTAGGAACGACTAGCACCACAGATACGCAGTATTTT.

DNA for the CDR3: TGTGCCAGCAGTTACTCAGCGGGTCGTAACGAGCAGTACTTC. It yields the protein CASSYSAGRNEQYF. The chain is built from TRBV6-6 and TRBJ2-7; D is perhaps TRBD2 (6 bases). The CDR3 covers 14 residues. The V end was cut by 0 bases, the J end by 5 bases, with 11 bases between. CDR1 MNHNY and CDR2 SVGAGI come from the germline V gene (reference sequence).

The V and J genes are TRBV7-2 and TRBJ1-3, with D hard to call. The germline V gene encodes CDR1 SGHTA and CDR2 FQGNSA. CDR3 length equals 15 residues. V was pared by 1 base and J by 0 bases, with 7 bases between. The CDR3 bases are TGTGCCAGCAGCTTAGAACTCTCCTCTGGAAACACCATATATTTT. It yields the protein CASSLELSSGNTIYF.

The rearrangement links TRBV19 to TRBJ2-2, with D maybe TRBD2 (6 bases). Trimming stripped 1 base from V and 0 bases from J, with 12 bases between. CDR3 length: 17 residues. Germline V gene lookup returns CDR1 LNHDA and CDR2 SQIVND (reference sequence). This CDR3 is CASSIGPLATNTGELFF. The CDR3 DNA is TGTGCCAGTAGTATAGGCCCCCTAGCGACGAACACCGGGGAGCTGTTTTTT.

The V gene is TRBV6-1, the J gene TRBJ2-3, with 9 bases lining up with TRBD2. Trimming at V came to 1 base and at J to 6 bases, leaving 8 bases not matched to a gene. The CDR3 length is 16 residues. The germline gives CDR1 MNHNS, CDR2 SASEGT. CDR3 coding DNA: TGTGCCAGCAGTGAAGTTGGCGGGAGGGCGGGGGATACGCAGTATTTT. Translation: CASSEVGGRAGDTQYF.

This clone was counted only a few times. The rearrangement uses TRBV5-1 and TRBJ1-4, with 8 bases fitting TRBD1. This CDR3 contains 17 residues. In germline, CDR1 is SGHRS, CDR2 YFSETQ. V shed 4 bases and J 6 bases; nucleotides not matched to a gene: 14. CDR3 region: CASSRDRQINGDEKLFF. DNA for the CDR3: TGCGCCAGCAGCCGGGACAGGCAAATTAACGGTGATGAAAAACTGTTTTTT.

The chain's CDR3 is CASSFRDRLNYGYTF. In DNA, the CDR3 is TGTGCCAGCAGCTTTCGGGACAGGCTAAACTATGGCTACACCTTC. This chain links TRBV13 with TRBJ1-2; 8 positions agree with TRBD1. The ends lost 3 bases at V and 2 bases at J; junction bases unmatched: 5. Germline V gene sequence: CDR1 PRHDT, CDR2 FYEKMQ (reference sequence). The CDR3 sequence is 15 residues long.

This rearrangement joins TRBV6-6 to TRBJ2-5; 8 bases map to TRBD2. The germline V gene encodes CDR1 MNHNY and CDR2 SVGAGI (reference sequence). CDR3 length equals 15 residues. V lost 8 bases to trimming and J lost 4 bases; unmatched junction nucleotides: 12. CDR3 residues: CASYPASGSAETQYF. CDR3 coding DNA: TGTGCCAGCTACCCGGCCAGCGGGAGCGCAGAGACCCAGTACTTC.

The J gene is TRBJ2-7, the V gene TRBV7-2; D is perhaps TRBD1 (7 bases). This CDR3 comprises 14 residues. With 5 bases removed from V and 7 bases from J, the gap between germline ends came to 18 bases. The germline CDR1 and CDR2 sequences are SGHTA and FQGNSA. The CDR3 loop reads CASSRGRGVGEQYF. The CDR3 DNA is TGTGCCAGCAGCAGGGGGCGGGGAGTAGGGGAGCAGTACTTC.

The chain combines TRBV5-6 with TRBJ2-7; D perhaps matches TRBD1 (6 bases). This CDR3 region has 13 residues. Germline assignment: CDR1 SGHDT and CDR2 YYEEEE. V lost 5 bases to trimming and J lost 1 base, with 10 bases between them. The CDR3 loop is CASSVGQSYEQYF. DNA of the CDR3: TGTGCCAGCAGTGTCGGACAGTCCTACGAGCAGTACTTC.

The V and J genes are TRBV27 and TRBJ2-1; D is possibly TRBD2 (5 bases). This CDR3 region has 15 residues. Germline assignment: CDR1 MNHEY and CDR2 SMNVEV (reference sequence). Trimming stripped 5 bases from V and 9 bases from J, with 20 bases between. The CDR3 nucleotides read TGTGCCAGCAGTCCCCTCGAGGGAGTAAAGGCTGAGCAGTTCTTC. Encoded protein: CASSPLEGVKAEQFF.

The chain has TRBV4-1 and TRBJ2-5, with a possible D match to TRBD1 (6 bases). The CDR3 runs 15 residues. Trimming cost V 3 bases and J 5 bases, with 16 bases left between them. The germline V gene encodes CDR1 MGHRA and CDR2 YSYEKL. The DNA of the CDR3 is TGCGCCAGCAGCCAGAAGACAGGTGGAAGGGAGACCCAGTACTTC. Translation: CASSQKTGGRETQYF.